These T cell receptor beta chains were read from a single sample in a study of blood T cell repertoires in COVID-19. Sequencing used immunoSEQ multiplex PCR; TCRdb keeps in-frame clones, though not all of them. Of fewer than 200,000 clones in the sample, around 72% are singletons; the top ten hold about 3%. Input material: peripheral blood. Receptors were obtained from a woman of 80 years or more with acute or convalescent COVID-19. Each CDR3 is given with its conserved first and last residue. Each record gives: D gene, clone size, V gene, J gene, CDR3 DNA, CDR3 protein. D genes are given only for firm matches. Size values are once, few and many counts, or a class for expanded clones, and some rows have none.

D gene: TRBD2; clone size: -; V gene: TRBV2; J gene: TRBJ2-1; CDR3 DNA: TGTGCCAGCCGCCCGTGGGCTAGCGGCTACAATGAGCAGTTCTTC; CDR3 protein: CASRPWASGYNEQFF
D gene: TRBD2; clone size: -; V gene: TRBV11-2; J gene: TRBJ2-7; CDR3 DNA: TGTGCCAGCACCGACCAGGTCTCGCGGGAGAACGAGCAGTACTTC; CDR3 protein: CASTDQVSRENEQYF
D gene: TRBD2; clone size: -; V gene: TRBV6-5; J gene: TRBJ2-7; CDR3 DNA: TGTGCCAGCAGTTACTCTGCGGGAGGGAGCTCCTACGAGCAGTACTTC; CDR3 protein: CASSYSAGGSSYEQYF
D gene: TRBD2; clone size: -; V gene: TRBV30; J gene: TRBJ2-5; CDR3 DNA: TGTGCCTGGAGTGCGACCGGGACTAGCGGGGGAGGGACCCAGTACTTC; CDR3 protein: CAWSATGTSGGGTQYF
D gene: -; clone size: few; V gene: TRBV28; J gene: TRBJ1-1; CDR3 DNA: TGTGCCAGCAGTTTGACTCTCGTGGGCACTGAAGCTTTCTTT; CDR3 protein: CASSLTLVGTEAFF
D gene: TRBD1; clone size: -; V gene: TRBV6-2/TRBV6-3; J gene: TRBJ2-1; CDR3 DNA: TGTGCCAGCAGTTACACCTCCGGGACAGGGAAGACAGGTGAGCAGTTCTTC; CDR3 protein: CASSYTSGTGKTGEQFF
D gene: TRBD1; clone size: -; V gene: TRBV3-1/TRBV3-2; J gene: TRBJ1-1; CDR3 DNA: TGTGCCAGCAGCAGTGGGACAGTGAACACTGAAGCTTTCTTT; CDR3 protein: CASSSGTVNTEAFF
D gene: -; clone size: -; V gene: TRBV10-3; J gene: TRBJ1-5; CDR3 DNA: TGTGCCATCAGTGAGCCCCCGAATCAGCCCCAGCATTTT; CDR3 protein: CAISEPPNQPQHF
D gene: -; clone size: -; V gene: TRBV7-9; J gene: TRBJ1-6; CDR3 DNA: TGTGCCAGCAGCCTGGCAGGGGTGGAGAATTCACCCCTCCACTTT; CDR3 protein: CASSLAGVENSPLHF
D gene: -; clone size: -; V gene: TRBV7-8; J gene: TRBJ2-7; CDR3 DNA: TGTGCCAGCAGCTTAGCGACAATGACAGAAATTTACGAGCAGTACTTC; CDR3 protein: CASSLATMTEIYEQYF
D gene: TRBD2; clone size: -; V gene: TRBV9; J gene: TRBJ2-7; CDR3 DNA: TGTGCCAGCAGCGTAGGTAGCGGGAGATCCTACGAGCAGTACTTC; CDR3 protein: CASSVGSGRSYEQYF
D gene: TRBD2; clone size: -; V gene: TRBV19; J gene: TRBJ2-1; CDR3 DNA: TGTGCCAGTAAGTCACAAGATAGCGGGAGGGACTACAATGAGCAGTTCTTC; CDR3 protein: CASKSQDSGRDYNEQFF
D gene: -; clone size: -; V gene: TRBV27; J gene: TRBJ1-5; CDR3 DNA: TGTGCCAGCAGTTTATACACCCATCAGCCCCAGCATTTT; CDR3 protein: CASSLYTHQPQHF
D gene: -; clone size: -; V gene: TRBV9; J gene: TRBJ1-3; CDR3 DNA: TGTGCCAGCAGCGTAACAGGAAACACCATATATTTT; CDR3 protein: CASSVTGNTIYF
D gene: -; clone size: -; V gene: TRBV28; J gene: TRBJ2-1; CDR3 DNA: TGTGCCAGCAGTTCCTACGAGCGGAGCTCCTACAATGAGCAGTTCTTC; CDR3 protein: CASSSYERSSYNEQFF
D gene: -; clone size: medium-sized; V gene: TRBV30; J gene: TRBJ2-2; CDR3 DNA: TGTGCCTGGAGTGTTTCGGGCACCGGGGAGCTGTTTTTT; CDR3 protein: CAWSVSGTGELFF
D gene: TRBD2; clone size: few; V gene: TRBV27; J gene: TRBJ2-1; CDR3 DNA: TGTGCCAGCAGGCAACTTCTAGCGGGAGCTTACAATGAGCAGTTCTTC; CDR3 protein: CASRQLLAGAYNEQFF
D gene: -; clone size: -; V gene: TRBV10-1; J gene: TRBJ1-1; CDR3 DNA: TGCGCCAGCAGCAACAGGGAGAACACTGAAGCTTTCTTT; CDR3 protein: CASSNRENTEAFF
D gene: -; clone size: many; V gene: TRBV27; J gene: TRBJ1-6; CDR3 DNA: TGTGCCAGCAGTTTGCTTGGGGGGGTACGGAATTCACCCCTCCACTTT; CDR3 protein: CASSLLGGVRNSPLHF
D gene: TRBD2; clone size: -; V gene: TRBV7-2; J gene: TRBJ2-7; CDR3 DNA: TGTGCCAGCAGCTTGGGTTGGGGAGGGGACCACGAGCAGTACTTC; CDR3 protein: CASSLGWGGDHEQYF
D gene: TRBD1; clone size: -; V gene: TRBV5-4; J gene: TRBJ2-2; CDR3 DNA: TGTGCCAGCAGCCGTGGCGGGACAGGGAACACCGGGGAGCTGTTTTTT; CDR3 protein: CASSRGGTGNTGELFF
D gene: TRBD1; clone size: -; V gene: TRBV10-3; J gene: TRBJ1-5; CDR3 DNA: TGTGCCATCAGTGAGTCTGGACAGGGGGATCAGCCCCAGCATTTT; CDR3 protein: CAISESGQGDQPQHF
D gene: -; clone size: -; V gene: TRBV21-1; J gene: TRBJ2-7; CDR3 DNA: TGTGCCAGCAGCAAAGCAAGTAGCTCCTACGAGCAGTACTTC; CDR3 protein: CASSKASSSYEQYF
D gene: TRBD2; clone size: -; V gene: TRBV28; J gene: TRBJ2-1; CDR3 DNA: TGCTTAACTAGCGGGAGCCCCTACAATGAGCAGTTCTTC; CDR3 protein: CLTSGSPYNEQFF
D gene: TRBD2; clone size: -; V gene: TRBV18; J gene: TRBJ2-7; CDR3 DNA: TGTGCCAGCTCTCTCAGCGGGAGTACCTACGAGCAGTACTTC; CDR3 protein: CASSLSGSTYEQYF